Included here is one T cell receptor beta chain sequence, with context. Its antigen is not known. Assay used: immunoSEQ multiplex PCR; TCRdb lists only in-frame clones, some missing. Of some 69,000 clones in the sample, 85% are singletons; the top ten hold approximately 18%. The entry originates in a study of T cell responses to AZD1222 COVID-19 vaccine. Study results and caveats: Possibly, clonal diversity was underestimated; donors were largely white British and included more females.

This sample comprised peripheral blood, obtained on day 0 of AZD1222 vaccination. The sequence derives from an adult in good health.

This CDR3 is CASSQESRRVTDTQYF. CDR3 DNA: TGTGCCAGCAGCCAAGAGAGTCGCCGAGTCACAGATACGCAGTATTTT. The rearrangement links TRBV14 to TRBJ2-3; no clear D. Germline V CDR1 and CDR2: SGHDN, FVKESK. Deletions cut 0 bases from V and 2 bases from J, with 12 bases between. The CDR3 spans 16 residues.